In its sample, the clone carrying this T cell receptor (beta chain) was seen a few times. No antigen is known for it. Unique molecular identifiers featured in each of the TCR beta cDNA libraries. About 540,000 cDNA molecules were obtained from approximately 1 to 10 million T cells. TCRdb reprocessed the PCR reads via MiXCR and lists one record per CDR3 protein. The sample consists of approximately 730,000 distinct CDR3 sequences, just over 45% of them appearing once. CDR3 size: 14 residues. Trimming took off 1 base at V and 0 bases at J, with 7 bases between the two ends. Germline loops: CDR1 SGHTA, CDR2 FQGNSA. The data originate from a study of post-analysis software for immune sequencing data. Across the whole study: The cohort encompassed relapsing-remitting, secondary progressive and progressive-relapsing multiple sclerosis disease courses. Overall study findings and caveats: Patients with multiple sclerosis recorded significantly lower normalized Chao1 diversity than controls, the study found. Elevated frequency relative to controls characterized several TRBV segments in patients, TRBV5-6, TRBV5-1 and TRBV20-1 among them.

This TCR derives from a girl between 5 and 17 years old with multiple sclerosis. The chain is built from TRBV7-2 and TRBJ2-7; D gene ambiguous. Sequenced material: blood. CDR3 protein: CASSLGGDSYEQYF. The CDR3 nucleotides are TGTGCCAGCAGCTTAGGGGGTGACTCCTACGAGCAGTACTTC.